This T cell receptor beta chain appears in the sequencing data of a study of long-term antiretroviral therapy in people with HIV. Survey-level immunoSEQ v3.0 assays were run. This table comes from immunoSEQ multiplex PCR, and its TCRdb copy is limited to in-frame clones, with some not included. In the table there are around 13,000 clones, approximately 80% of which are singletons. It was in the United States that all participants with HIV were treated. Per the germline V gene, CDR1 is SGDLS and CDR2 is YYNGEE. The CDR3 loop spans 15 amino acids. The V segment lost 0 bases and the J segment 2 bases; nucleotides outside the gene matches: 1.

The specimen comprised unsorted PBMCs, sampled 3.2 years before starting antiretroviral therapy. This chain links TRBV9 with TRBJ1-3; 8 bases match TRBD1. The clonotype was recovered from a man aged 40-49 years with HIV. The CDR3 region is CASSVEDRAGNTIYF. DNA of the CDR3: TGTGCCAGCAGCGTAGAGGACAGGGCTGGAAACACCATATATTTT.